This T cell receptor (beta chain) was identified during a study of T cell clonality in common variable immunodeficiency. Sequencing used immunoSEQ multiplex PCR; TCRdb keeps in-frame clones, though not all of them. Recorded here are about 7,000 clones, with no singletons, and the ten leading clones hold roughly 22%. The V and J ends lost 2 bases and 1 base respectively, with 10 bases between them. The CDR3 spans 15 residues. Per the germline V gene, CDR1 is SGHVS and CDR2 is FNYEAQ. Findings and caveats of the study: Fewer deletions and N-nucleotide insertions were reportedly seen in common variable immunodeficiency TCR beta sequences. CVID subjects showed higher TCRbeta clonality than healthy controls.

This clone was seen at least ten times. Antigen unknown. The observed sequence ends 3 residues before the CDR3 terminus, with the missing tail filled in from the germline J gene. Sequenced: peripheral blood mononuclear cells. V is TRBV7-6 and J is TRBJ2-3; D gene unclear. The receptor comes from a human donor with common variable immunodeficiency. CDR3 DNA (partial): TGTGCCAGCAGCTTACGTCTCGAGGGCACAGATACG. This codes for CASSLRLEGTDT. The CDR3 in full is CASSLRLEGTDTQYF.